Each of the 25 T cell receptor beta chains below was sequenced from the same sample in a study of blood T cell repertoires in COVID-19. Assay: immunoSEQ multiplex PCR; the TCRdb copy retains only in-frame clones and omits some. Here the sample spans 80,000 to 100,000 clones, 86% being singletons. Sequenced material: peripheral blood. The receptor set was obtained from a woman of 80 years or more in a cohort sampled during active or convalescent COVID-19.

The J gene is TRBJ2-1, the V gene TRBV11-2; 15 bases fit TRBD2. Germline trimming cut 0 bases from V and 4 bases from J; bases unmatched to any gene: 10. This CDR3 has 20 amino acids. The germline V gene has CDR1 SGHAT and CDR2 FQNNGV. The CDR3 sequence: CASSLDPPGLAGGSYNEQFF. CDR3 sequence (DNA): TGTGCCAGCAGCTTAGACCCCCCCGGACTAGCGGGAGGGTCGTACAATGAGCAGTTCTTC.

There are a few counts of this clone. This chain connects TRBV28 to TRBJ1-2; 12 nucleotides line up with TRBD1. Looked up from germline, CDR1 is MDHEN and CDR2 is SYDVKM. This CDR3 contains 17 residues. Trimming at V came to 5 bases and at J to 0 bases, leaving 7 bases not matched to a gene. The CDR3 bases are TGTGCCAGCAGTGCGCGGGGACAGGGGGCAGCTAACTATGGCTACACCTTC. The encoded protein is CASSARGQGAANYGYTF.

In its sample, this clone was seen once. This chain uses TRBV12-3 or TRBV12-4 with TRBJ1-2, with unresolved D. Trimming stripped 7 bases from V and 4 bases from J, with 13 bases between. The CDR3 has 13 residues. CDR3 amino acids: CASTPVSSYGYTF. DNA of the CDR3: TGTGCCAGCACCCCGGTCTCGAGCTATGGCTACACCTTC.

This clone was detected once. The chain combines TRBV7-3 with TRBJ2-3, with D maybe TRBD2 (6 bases). The CDR3 loop spans 14 amino acids. Germline CDR1 SGHTA, CDR2 FQGTGA. V was clipped by 2 bases and J by 1 base, with 7 bases between them. In DNA form, the CDR3 reads TGTGCCAGCAGCTTAGGGACTGGCACAGATACGCAGTATTTT. This encodes CASSLGTGTDTQYF.

This clone was detected only once. The chain employs TRBV19 and TRBJ2-7; tentatively, D is TRBD2 (6 bases). The V end was cut by 5 bases, the J end by 0 bases, with 8 bases between. Germline lookup yields CDR1 LNHDA and CDR2 SQIVND (reference sequence). This CDR3 is 13 amino acids long. CDR3: CASSQDYSYEQYF. DNA of the CDR3: TGTGCCAGTAGTCAGGACTACTCCTACGAGCAGTACTTC.

This chain links TRBV18 with TRBJ1-1, with unresolved D. Germline CDR1 and CDR2: KGHSH and LQKENI. The CDR3 runs 14 residues. Trimming removed 4 bases from V and 0 bases from J, with 9 bases in between. CDR3 in amino acids: CASSLRLMNTEAFF. CDR3 nucleotide sequence: TGTGCCAGCTCACTCAGGCTCATGAACACTGAAGCTTTCTTT.

This rearrangement joins TRBV11-1 to TRBJ2-5; 8 bases match TRBD2. V was clipped by 11 bases and J by 5 bases; unmatched bases: 19. Germline assignment: CDR1 SGHAT and CDR2 FQDESV (reference sequence). This CDR3 is 16 amino acids long. For the CDR3, the DNA is TGTGCCGTAAACCGAGCGGGAGTGGGGGGTAATGAGACCCAGTACTTC. As protein: CAVNRAGVGGNETQYF. The full variable domain, in which reference TRBV11-1 and TRBJ2-5 provide the parts outside the CDR3, is EAEVAQSPRYKITEKSQAVAFWCDPISGHATLYWYRQILGQGPELLVQFQDESVVDDSQLPKDRFSAERLKGVDSTLKIQPAELGDSAMYLCAVNRAGVGGNETQYFGPGTRLLVL.

This sequence joins TRBV5-1 and TRBJ1-5; D gene ambiguous. The CDR3 has 17 residues. The ends were cut back, 1 base at V and 1 base at J, with 15 bases in the middle. Germline assignment: CDR1 SGHRS and CDR2 YFSETQ. The CDR3 spells CASSLIGAVGSNQPQHF. CDR3 nucleotides: TGCGCCAGCAGCTTGATCGGAGCGGTTGGGAGCAATCAGCCCCAGCATTTT. The entire variable domain, with the rest obtained from reference TRBV5-1 and TRBJ1-5, is as follows: KAGVTQTPRYLIKTRGQQVTLSCSPISGHRSVSWYQQTPGQGLQFLFEYFSETQRNKGNFPGRFSGRQFSNSRSEMNVSTLELGDSALYLCASSLIGAVGSNQPQHFGDGTRLSIL.

The genes are TRBV7-8 and TRBJ1-1; D gene ambiguous. Germline V gene sequence: CDR1 SGHVS, CDR2 FQNEAQ. Trimming shortened V by 0 bases and J by 0 bases, and 8 bases separated the two germline ends. CDR3 length: 15 amino acids. The CDR3 nucleotides are TGTGCCAGCAGCTTAGCGGTAGTTATGAACACTGAAGCTTTCTTT. This sequence encodes CASSLAVVMNTEAFF.

J is TRBJ1-2 and V is TRBV3-1 (or the pseudogene TRBV3-2); no clear D. Trimming stripped 0 bases from V and 4 bases from J, with 12 bases between. CDR1 is LGHDT and CDR2 is YNNKEL in the germline V gene (reference sequence). The CDR3 contains 15 residues. In nucleotides, the CDR3 is TGTGCCAGCAGCCAAGATCCGCGGGGTTCCTATGGCTACACCTTC. It codes for CASSQDPRGSYGYTF.

In this sample, this clone turned up once. The chain carries TRBV28 and TRBJ1-1; D remains ambiguous. In germline, CDR1 is MDHEN, CDR2 SYDVKM. V was pared by 5 bases and J by 3 bases, with 13 bases between. This CDR3 spans 14 amino acids. CDR3 residues: CASSPHLVYTEAFF. The CDR3 nucleotides are TGTGCCAGCAGTCCCCACCTAGTCTACACTGAAGCTTTCTTT.

There are a few counts of this clone. This chain links TRBV7-3 with TRBJ2-2, with 13 bases fitting TRBD2. Trimming at V came to 4 bases and at J to 6 bases, leaving 5 bases not matched to a gene. Germline assignment: CDR1 SGHTA and CDR2 FQGTGA. The CDR3 length is 16 residues. Here the CDR3 reads CASSSGGLAGAGELFF. The CDR3 DNA reads TGTGCCAGCAGCTCCGGCGGACTAGCGGGAGCCGGGGAGCTGTTTTTT.

The chain recombines TRBV29-1 with TRBJ2-3; TRBD2 might be the D (5 bases). Germline CDR1 SQVTM, CDR2 ANQGSEA. V gave up 3 bases and J gave up 3 bases, with 7 bases separating them. The CDR3 totals 12 residues. The CDR3 region is CSVEEATDTQYF. CDR3 sequence (DNA): TGCAGCGTTGAGGAGGCGACAGATACGCAGTATTTT.

The rearrangement links TRBV9 to TRBJ2-5; no clear D. The CDR3 is made up of 14 amino acids. The V end was cut by 0 bases, the J end by 5 bases, with 11 bases between. Germline-derived CDR1 and CDR2 are SGDLS and YYNGEE. CDR3 nucleotide sequence: TGTGCCAGCAGCGTAGGGTCGGGTACGGAGACCCAGTACTTC. Its translation: CASSVGSGTETQYF.

The chain carries TRBV5-1 and TRBJ1-2, with D tentatively TRBD1 (5 bases). The CDR3 covers 16 residues. The germline V gene has CDR1 SGHRS and CDR2 YFSETQ. The V end lost 7 bases, the J end lost 0 bases, and 19 bases lay between the germline ends. CDR3 DNA: TGCGCCAGCGCAACTGGCGGGGCAGCAACTAACTATGGCTACACCTTC. This encodes CASATGGAATNYGYTF. Supplemented by reference TRBV5-1 and TRBJ1-2, the full variable domain reads KAGVTQTPRYLIKTRGQQVTLSCSPISGHRSVSWYQQTPGQGLQFLFEYFSETQRNKGNFPGRFSGRQFSNSRSEMNVSTLELGDSALYLCASATGGAATNYGYTFGSGTRLTVV.

The chain employs TRBV11-1 and TRBJ1-5, with D possibly TRBD1 on 6 matching bases. The CDR3 runs 13 residues. V was cut by 5 bases and J by 5 bases, with 10 bases left in between. Germline values: CDR1 SGHAT, CDR2 FQDESV (reference sequence). CDR3 DNA: TGTGCCAGCAGCCCCGGACAGCATCAGCCCCAGCATTTT. It specifies CASSPGQHQPQHF. The full variable domain, in which reference TRBV11-1 and TRBJ1-5 provide the parts outside the CDR3, is EAEVAQSPRYKITEKSQAVAFWCDPISGHATLYWYRQILGQGPELLVQFQDESVVDDSQLPKDRFSAERLKGVDSTLKIQPAELGDSAMYLCASSPGQHQPQHFGDGTRLSIL.

The V gene is TRBV6-5, the J gene TRBJ1-5; no firm D call. This CDR3 is 15 amino acids long. The germline CDR1 and CDR2 sequences are MNHEY and SVGAGI. Trimming left V 5 bases short and J 7 bases short, with 18 bases between. The CDR3 sequence: CASSSRSAGNQPQHF. In DNA, the CDR3 is TGTGCCAGCAGTAGTAGGTCGGCGGGAAACCAGCCCCAGCATTTT.

This clone has just one count. This chain joins TRBV15 and TRBJ2-7, with TRBD2 matching over 10 bases. CDR3 length: 15 residues. Germline CDR1 is LNHNV and CDR2 is YYDKDF (reference sequence). V was pared by 0 bases and J by 13 bases, with 12 bases of the junction left unmatched. CDR3 bases: TGTGCCACCAGCAGAGACCGTAAGGCTAGCGGGGGCCTTTACGTC. It translates to CATSRDRKASGGLYV.

The chain combines TRBV3-1 (or the pseudogene TRBV3-2) with TRBJ2-5, with D perhaps TRBD2 (6 bases). The V end lost 2 bases, the J end lost 3 bases, and 16 bases lay between the germline ends. CDR3 length equals 16 residues. The germline CDR1 and CDR2 sequences are LGHDT and YNNKEL (reference sequence). This CDR3 is CASSQRGSGTKETQYF. The CDR3 DNA is TGTGCCAGCAGCCAAAGAGGTAGCGGAACTAAAGAGACCCAGTACTTC.

The rearrangement links TRBV10-3 to TRBJ1-1, with D uncertain. The length of the CDR3 is 13 residues. Germline CDR1 and CDR2: ENHRY and SYGVKD. V dropped 5 bases and J dropped 1 base, with 8 bases sitting between them. CDR3 residues: CAISLSGNTEAFF. Written as DNA, the CDR3 is TGTGCCATCAGTCTTTCCGGGAACACTGAAGCTTTCTTT.

This clone was found once. V is TRBV30 and J is TRBJ2-2, with D unresolved. This CDR3 is 13 amino acids long. Deletions cut 1 base from V and 2 bases from J, with 5 bases between. Germline V CDR1 and CDR2: GTSNPN, SVGIG (reference sequence). CDR3 loop: CAWSGSNTGELFF. As DNA, the CDR3 is TGTGCCTGGAGTGGTAGTAACACCGGGGAGCTGTTTTTT.

The genes are TRBV7-9 and TRBJ1-4; D gene uncertain. The V gene's germline CDR1 is SEHNR and CDR2 FQNEAQ (reference sequence). Trimming took 5 bases from V and 7 from J, leaving 14 bases between them. The CDR3 has 14 residues. The CDR3 sequence: CASSIGISGEKLFF. CDR3 bases: TGTGCCAGCAGCATCGGGATTTCTGGTGAAAAACTGTTTTTT.

The rearrangement links TRBV5-1 to TRBJ2-1, with 10 bases that match TRBD2. CDR1 SGHRS and CDR2 YFSETQ come from the germline V gene. This CDR3 contains 16 residues. With V trimmed by 2 bases and J by 7 bases, 9 bases remained unmatched. The CDR3 reads CASSFALAGAVNEQFF. CDR3 sequence (DNA): TGCGCCAGCAGCTTCGCGCTAGCGGGAGCAGTAAATGAGCAGTTCTTC.

The V and J genes are TRBV27 and TRBJ1-2; 8 bases agree with TRBD1. J lost 1 base, V lost 2 bases, and 6 bases had no gene match. Germline values: CDR1 MNHEY, CDR2 SMNVEV (reference sequence). The CDR3 contains 16 residues. This CDR3 reads CASSLQGTGLNYGYTF. In DNA form, the CDR3 reads TGTGCCAGCAGTTTACAAGGGACAGGACTTAACTATGGCTACACCTTC.

This clone was detected once. The chain joins TRBV11-3 to TRBJ1-1, with 8 nucleotides matching TRBD1. The germline V gene encodes CDR1 SGHNT and CDR2 YENEEA. This CDR3 spans 14 amino acids. The junction had 5 bases not matched to a gene; V was cut back by 4 bases and J by 4 bases. The CDR3 here is CASSSRTGGTEAFF. CDR3 nucleotides: TGTGCCAGCAGCTCCAGAACAGGGGGCACTGAAGCTTTCTTT.